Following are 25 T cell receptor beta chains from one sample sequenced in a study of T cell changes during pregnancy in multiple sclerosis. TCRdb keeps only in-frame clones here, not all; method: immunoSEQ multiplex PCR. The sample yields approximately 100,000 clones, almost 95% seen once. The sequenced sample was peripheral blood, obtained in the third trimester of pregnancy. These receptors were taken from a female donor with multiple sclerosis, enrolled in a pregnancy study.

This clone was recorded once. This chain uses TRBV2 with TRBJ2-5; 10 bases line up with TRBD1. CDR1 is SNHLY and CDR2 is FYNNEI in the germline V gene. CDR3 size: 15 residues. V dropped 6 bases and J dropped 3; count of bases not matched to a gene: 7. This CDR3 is CASRPRDRGEETQYF. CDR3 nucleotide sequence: TGTGCCAGCAGACCCCGGGACAGGGGCGAAGAGACCCAGTACTTC.

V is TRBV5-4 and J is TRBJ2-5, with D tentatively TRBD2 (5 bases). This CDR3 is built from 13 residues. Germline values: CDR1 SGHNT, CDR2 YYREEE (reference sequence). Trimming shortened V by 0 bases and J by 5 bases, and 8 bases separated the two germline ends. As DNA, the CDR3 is TGTGCCAGCAGCTTGGAGTCGGGGGAGACCCAGTACTTC. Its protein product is CASSLESGETQYF. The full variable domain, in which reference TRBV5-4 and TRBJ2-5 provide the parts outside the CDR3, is ETGVTQSPTHLIKTRGQQVTLRCSSQSGHNTVSWYQQALGQGPQFIFQYYREEENGRGNFPPRFSGLQFPNYSSELNVNALELDDSALYLCASSLESGETQYFGPGTRLLVL.

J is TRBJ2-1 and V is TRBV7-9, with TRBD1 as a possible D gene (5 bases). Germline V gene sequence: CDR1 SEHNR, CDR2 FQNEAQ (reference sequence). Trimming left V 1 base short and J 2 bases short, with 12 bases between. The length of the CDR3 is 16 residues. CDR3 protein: CASSLGAGAPYNEQFF. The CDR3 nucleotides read TGTGCCAGCAGCTTAGGGGCTGGGGCTCCCTACAATGAGCAGTTCTTC.

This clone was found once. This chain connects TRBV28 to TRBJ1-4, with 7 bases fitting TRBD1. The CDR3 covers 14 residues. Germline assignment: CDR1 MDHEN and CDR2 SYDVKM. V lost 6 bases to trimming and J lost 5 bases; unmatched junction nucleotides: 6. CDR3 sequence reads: CASRPTGPNEKLFF. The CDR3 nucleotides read TGTGCCAGCAGGCCGACAGGGCCCAATGAAAAACTGTTTTTT.

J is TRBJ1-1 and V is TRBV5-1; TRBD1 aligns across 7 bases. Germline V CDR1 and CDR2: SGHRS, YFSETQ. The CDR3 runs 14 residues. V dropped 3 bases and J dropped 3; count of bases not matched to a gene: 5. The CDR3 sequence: CASSSDRVHTEAFF. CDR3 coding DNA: TGCGCCAGCAGCTCTGACAGGGTCCACACTGAAGCTTTCTTT.

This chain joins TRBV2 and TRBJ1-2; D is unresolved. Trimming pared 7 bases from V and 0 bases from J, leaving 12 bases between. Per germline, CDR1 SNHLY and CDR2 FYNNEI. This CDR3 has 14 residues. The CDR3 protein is CASNGRLANYGYTF. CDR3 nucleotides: TGTGCCAGCAACGGGAGATTAGCTAACTATGGCTACACCTTC.

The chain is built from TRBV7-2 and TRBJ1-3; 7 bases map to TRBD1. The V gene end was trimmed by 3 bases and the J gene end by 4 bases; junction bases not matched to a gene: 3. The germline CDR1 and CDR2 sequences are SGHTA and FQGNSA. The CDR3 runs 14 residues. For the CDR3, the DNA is TGTGCCAGCAGCTTGAACAGGGGCGGAAACACCATATATTTT. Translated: CASSLNRGGNTIYF. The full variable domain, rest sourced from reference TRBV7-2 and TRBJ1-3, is GAGVSQSPSNKVTEKGKDVELRCDPISGHTALYWYRQSLGQGLEFLIYFQGNSAPDKSGLPSDRFSAERTGGSVSTLTIQRTQQEDSAVYLCASSLNRGGNTIYFGEGSWLTVV.

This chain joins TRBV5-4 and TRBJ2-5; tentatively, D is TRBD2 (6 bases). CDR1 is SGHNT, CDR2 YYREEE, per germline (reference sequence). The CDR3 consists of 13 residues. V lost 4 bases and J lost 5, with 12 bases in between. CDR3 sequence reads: CASSPGTWETQYF. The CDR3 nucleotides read TGTGCCAGCAGCCCCGGGACTTGGGAGACCCAGTACTTC.

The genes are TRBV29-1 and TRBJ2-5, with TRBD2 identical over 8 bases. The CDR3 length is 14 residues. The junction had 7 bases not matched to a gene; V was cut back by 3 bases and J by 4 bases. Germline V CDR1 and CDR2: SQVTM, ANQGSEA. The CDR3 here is CSVEVQAGGETQYF. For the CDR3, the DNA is TGCAGCGTTGAGGTGCAGGCGGGAGGAGAGACCCAGTACTTC.

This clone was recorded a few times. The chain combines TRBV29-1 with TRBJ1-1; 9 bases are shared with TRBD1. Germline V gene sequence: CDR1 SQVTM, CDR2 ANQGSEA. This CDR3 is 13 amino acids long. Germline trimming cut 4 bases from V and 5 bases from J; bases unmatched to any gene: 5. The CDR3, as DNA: TGCAGCGTTGCCGACAGGGGGAATACTGAAGCTTTCTTT. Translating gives CSVADRGNTEAFF.

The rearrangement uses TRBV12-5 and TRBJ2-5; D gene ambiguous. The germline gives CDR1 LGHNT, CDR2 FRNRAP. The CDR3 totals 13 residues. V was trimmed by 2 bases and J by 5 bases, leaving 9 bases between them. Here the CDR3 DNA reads TGTGCTAGTGGTTTGTCGAGATGGGAGACCCAGTACTTC. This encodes CASGLSRWETQYF.

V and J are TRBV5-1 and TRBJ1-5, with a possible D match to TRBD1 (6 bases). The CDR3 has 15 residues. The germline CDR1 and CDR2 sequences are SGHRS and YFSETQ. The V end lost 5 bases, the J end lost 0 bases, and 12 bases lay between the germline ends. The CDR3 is CASSPGHNSNQPQHF. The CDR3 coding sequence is TGCGCCAGCAGTCCGGGACACAATAGCAATCAGCCCCAGCATTTT.

The chain's CDR3 is CASSRRGYSRGAKNIQYF. CDR3 in DNA: TGCGCCAGCAGCCGACGAGGCTATTCCCGGGGGGCCAAAAACATTCAGTACTTC. The chain uses TRBV10-1 and TRBJ2-4, with a weak D call TRBD2 (6 bases). CDR3 size: 18 residues. Germline V CDR1 and CDR2: WNHNN, SYGVQD (reference sequence). V lost 6 bases, J lost 1 base, and 22 bases lay in between.

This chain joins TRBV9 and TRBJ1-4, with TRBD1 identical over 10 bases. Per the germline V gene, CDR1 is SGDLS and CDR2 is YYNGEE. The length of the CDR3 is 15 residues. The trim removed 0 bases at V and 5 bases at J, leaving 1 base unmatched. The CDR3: CASSVEGQGNEKLFF. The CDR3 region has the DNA TGTGCCAGCAGCGTAGAGGGACAGGGGAATGAAAAACTGTTTTTT. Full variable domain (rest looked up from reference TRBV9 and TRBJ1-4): DSGVTQTPKHLITATGQRVTLRCSPRSGDLSVYWYQQSLDQGLQFLIQYYNGEERAKGNILERFSAQQFPDLHSELNLSSLELGDSALYFCASSVEGQGNEKLFFGSGTQLSVL.

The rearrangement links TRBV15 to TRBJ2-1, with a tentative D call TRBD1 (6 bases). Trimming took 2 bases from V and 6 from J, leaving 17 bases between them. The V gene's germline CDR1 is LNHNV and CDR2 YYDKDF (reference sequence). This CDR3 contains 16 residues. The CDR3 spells CATSRTGTRLGNEQFF. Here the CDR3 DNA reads TGTGCCACCAGCAGAACCGGGACACGCCTGGGCAATGAGCAGTTCTTC.

This chain's CDR3 is CASSPPSADTQYF. Written as DNA, the CDR3 is TGTGCCAGCAGCCCCCCCTCGGCAGATACGCAGTATTTT. The rearrangement links TRBV7-9 to TRBJ2-3; no clear D gene. This CDR3 has 13 amino acids. With 5 bases removed from V and 4 bases from J, the gap between germline ends came to 10 bases. Germline V lookup: CDR1 SEHNR, CDR2 FQNEAQ (reference sequence).

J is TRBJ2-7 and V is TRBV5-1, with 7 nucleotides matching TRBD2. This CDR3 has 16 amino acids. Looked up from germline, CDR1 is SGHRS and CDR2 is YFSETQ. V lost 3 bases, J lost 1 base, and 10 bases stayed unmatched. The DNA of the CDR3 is TGCGCCAGCAGCTCGGGGAGGGGAATTAGGTCCTACGAGCAGTACTTC. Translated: CASSSGRGIRSYEQYF.

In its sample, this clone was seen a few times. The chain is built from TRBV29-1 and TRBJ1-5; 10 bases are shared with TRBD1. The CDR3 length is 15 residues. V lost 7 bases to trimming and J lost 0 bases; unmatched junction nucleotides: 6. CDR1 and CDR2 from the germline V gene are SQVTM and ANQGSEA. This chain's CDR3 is CSARTGGGSNQPQHF. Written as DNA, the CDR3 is TGCAGCGCCCGGACAGGGGGGGGTAGCAATCAGCCCCAGCATTTT.

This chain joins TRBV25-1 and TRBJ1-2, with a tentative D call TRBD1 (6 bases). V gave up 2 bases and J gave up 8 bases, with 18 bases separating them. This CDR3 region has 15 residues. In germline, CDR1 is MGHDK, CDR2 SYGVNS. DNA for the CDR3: TGTGCCAGCAGTGAACCCGGAGCGGGGGCGGGAGGCTACACCTTC. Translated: CASSEPGAGAGGYTF.

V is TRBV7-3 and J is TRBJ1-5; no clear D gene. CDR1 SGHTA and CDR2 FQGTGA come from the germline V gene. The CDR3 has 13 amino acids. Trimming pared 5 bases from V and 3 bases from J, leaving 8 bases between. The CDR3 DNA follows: TGTGCCAGCAGCCTAGCGGCCAATCAGCCCCAGCATTTT. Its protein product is CASSLAANQPQHF.

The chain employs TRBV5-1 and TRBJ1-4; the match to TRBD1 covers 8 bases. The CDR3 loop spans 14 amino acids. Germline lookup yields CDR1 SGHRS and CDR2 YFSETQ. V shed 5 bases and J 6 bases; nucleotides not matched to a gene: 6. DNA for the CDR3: TGCGCCAGCAGTAATATACAGGGGGATGAAAAACTGTTTTTT. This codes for CASSNIQGDEKLFF.

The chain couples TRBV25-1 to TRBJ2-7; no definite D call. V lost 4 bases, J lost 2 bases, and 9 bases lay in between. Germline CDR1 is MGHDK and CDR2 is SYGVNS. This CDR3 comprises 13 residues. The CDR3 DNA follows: TGTGCCAGCAGTGCATCCCCTACCTACGAGCAGTACTTC. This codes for CASSASPTYEQYF.

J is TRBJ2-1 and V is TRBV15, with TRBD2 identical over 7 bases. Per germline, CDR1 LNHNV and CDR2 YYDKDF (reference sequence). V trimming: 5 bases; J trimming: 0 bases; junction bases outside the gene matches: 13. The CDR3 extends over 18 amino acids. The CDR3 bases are TGTGCCACCAGCCGTGATGGAGGTGGCGGGAGCTCCTACAATGAGCAGTTCTTC. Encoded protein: CATSRDGGGGSSYNEQFF.

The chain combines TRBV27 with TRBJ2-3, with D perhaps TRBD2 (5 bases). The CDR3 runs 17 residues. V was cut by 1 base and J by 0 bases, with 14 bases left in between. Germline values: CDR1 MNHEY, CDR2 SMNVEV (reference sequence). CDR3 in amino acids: CASSLYWARASTDTQYF. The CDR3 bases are TGTGCCAGCAGTTTATATTGGGCGCGGGCTAGCACAGATACGCAGTATTTT.

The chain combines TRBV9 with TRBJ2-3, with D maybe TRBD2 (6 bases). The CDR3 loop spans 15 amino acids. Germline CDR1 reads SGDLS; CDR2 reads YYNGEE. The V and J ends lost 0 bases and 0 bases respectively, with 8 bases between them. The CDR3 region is CASSVGLVSTDTQYF. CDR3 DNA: TGTGCCAGCAGCGTAGGACTAGTTAGCACAGATACGCAGTATTTT. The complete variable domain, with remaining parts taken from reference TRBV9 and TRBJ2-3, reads DSGVTQTPKHLITATGQRVTLRCSPRSGDLSVYWYQQSLDQGLQFLIQYYNGEERAKGNILERFSAQQFPDLHSELNLSSLELGDSALYFCASSVGLVSTDTQYFGPGTRLTVL.